This TCR beta chain appears in the sequencing data of a study of radiotherapy plus CTLA-4 blockade in lung cancer. At the level of the study: Patients showed objective responses in around a sixth of cases and disease control in more than 25%. Overall study findings and caveats: Blood-borne expansion of tumor-derived TCR clones followed radiotherapy plus ipilimumab.

Clones were sequenced by immunoSEQ multiplex PCR, and TCRdb holds only the in-frame ones, with some missing. The repertoire holds roughly 130,000 clones, with around 89% as singletons. V dropped 4 bases and J dropped 6 bases, with 9 bases sitting between them. Germline V gene sequence: CDR1 MNHNS, CDR2 SASEGT. The CDR3 loop spans 12 amino acids. Details on this clone: Its target is unknown.

Those with chemo-refractory metastatic non-small-cell lung cancer were treated with focal radiation combined with CTLA-4 blockade using ipilimumab. The V and J genes are TRBV6-1 and TRBJ2-5; D not resolved. This sequence was found in a human donor with non-small cell lung cancer that progressed on radiotherapy plus ipilimumab. The sample in question was peripheral blood, obtained from a patient treated with radiotherapy plus ipilimumab. Written as DNA, the CDR3 is TGTGCCAGCAGTGCTGAGTGGAAGACCCAGTACTTC. This sequence encodes CASSAEWKTQYF.